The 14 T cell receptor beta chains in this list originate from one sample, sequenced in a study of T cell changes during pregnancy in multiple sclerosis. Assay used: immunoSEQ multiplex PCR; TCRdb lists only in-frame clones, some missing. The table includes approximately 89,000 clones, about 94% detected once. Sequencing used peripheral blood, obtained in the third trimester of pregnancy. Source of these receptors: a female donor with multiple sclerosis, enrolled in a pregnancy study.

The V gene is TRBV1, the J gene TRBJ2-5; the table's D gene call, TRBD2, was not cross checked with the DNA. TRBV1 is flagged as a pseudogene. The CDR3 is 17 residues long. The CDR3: CTSSPTTSGTYQETQYF. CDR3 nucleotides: TGCACCAGCAGCCCCACGACTAGCGGAACGTACCAAGAGACCCAGTACTTC.

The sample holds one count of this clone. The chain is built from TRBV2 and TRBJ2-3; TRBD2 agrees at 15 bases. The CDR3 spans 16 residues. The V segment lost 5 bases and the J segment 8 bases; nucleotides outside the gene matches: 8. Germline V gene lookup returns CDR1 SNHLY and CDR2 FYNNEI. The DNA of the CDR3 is TGTGCCAGCAGTTACGGACTAGCGGGGGGGCCGGGTACGCAGTATTTT. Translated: CASSYGLAGGPGTQYF.

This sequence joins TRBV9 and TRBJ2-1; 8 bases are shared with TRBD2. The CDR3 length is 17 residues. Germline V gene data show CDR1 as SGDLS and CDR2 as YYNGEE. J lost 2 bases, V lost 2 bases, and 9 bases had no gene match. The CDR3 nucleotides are TGTGCCAGCAGCGTCTCCTCGGGAGGGGGGGCCTACAATGAGCAGTTCTTC. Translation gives CASSVSSGGGAYNEQFF.

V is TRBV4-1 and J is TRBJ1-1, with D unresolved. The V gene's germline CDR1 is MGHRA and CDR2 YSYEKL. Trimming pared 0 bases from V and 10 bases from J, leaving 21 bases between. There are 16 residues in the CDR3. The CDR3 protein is CASSQDLPPLVRGAFF. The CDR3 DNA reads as TGCGCCAGCAGCCAAGATCTCCCACCCTTAGTTCGGGGAGCTTTCTTT.

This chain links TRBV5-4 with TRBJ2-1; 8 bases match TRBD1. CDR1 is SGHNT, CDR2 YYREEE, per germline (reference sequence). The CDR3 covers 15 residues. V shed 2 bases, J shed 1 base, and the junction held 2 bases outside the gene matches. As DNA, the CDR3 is TGTGCCAGCAGCTTCGACAGGGGATCCTACAATGAGCAGTTCTTC. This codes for CASSFDRGSYNEQFF.

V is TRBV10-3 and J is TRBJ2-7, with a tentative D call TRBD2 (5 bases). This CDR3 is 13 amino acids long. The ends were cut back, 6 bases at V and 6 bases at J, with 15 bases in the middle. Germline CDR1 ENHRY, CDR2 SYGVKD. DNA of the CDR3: TGTGCCATCAGCGACGTCGGAGGAATCGAGCAGTACTTC. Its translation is CAISDVGGIEQYF.

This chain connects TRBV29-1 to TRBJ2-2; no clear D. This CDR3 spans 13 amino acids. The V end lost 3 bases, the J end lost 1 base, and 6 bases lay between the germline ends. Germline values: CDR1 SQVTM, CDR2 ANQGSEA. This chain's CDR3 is CSVDGQNTGELFF. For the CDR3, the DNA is TGCAGCGTTGACGGTCAGAACACCGGGGAGCTGTTTTTT.

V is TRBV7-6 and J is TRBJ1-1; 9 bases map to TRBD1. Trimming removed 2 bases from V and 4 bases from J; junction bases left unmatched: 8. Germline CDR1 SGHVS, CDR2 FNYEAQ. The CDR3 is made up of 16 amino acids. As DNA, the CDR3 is TGTGCCAGCAGCTTACAACAGGGGGCGCTTGGCACTGAAGCTTTCTTT. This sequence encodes CASSLQQGALGTEAFF.

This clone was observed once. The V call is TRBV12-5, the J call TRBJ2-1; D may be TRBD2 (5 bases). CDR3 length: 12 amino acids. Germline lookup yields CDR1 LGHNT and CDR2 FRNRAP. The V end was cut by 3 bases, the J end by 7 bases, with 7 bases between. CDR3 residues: CASGLLGNEQFF. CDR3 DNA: TGTGCTAGTGGTTTACTAGGGAATGAGCAGTTCTTC.

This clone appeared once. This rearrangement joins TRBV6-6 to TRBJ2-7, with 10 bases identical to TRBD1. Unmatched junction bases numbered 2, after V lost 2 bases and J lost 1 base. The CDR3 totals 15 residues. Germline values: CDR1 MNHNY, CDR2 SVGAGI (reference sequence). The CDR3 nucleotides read TGTGCCAGCAGTTACCGGGACAGGGGATCCTACGAGCAGTACTTC. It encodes CASSYRDRGSYEQYF.

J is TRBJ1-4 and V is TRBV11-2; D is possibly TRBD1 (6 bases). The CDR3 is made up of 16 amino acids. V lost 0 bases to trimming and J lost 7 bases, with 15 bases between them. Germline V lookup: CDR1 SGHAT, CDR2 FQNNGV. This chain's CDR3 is CASSLDPGGALEKLFF. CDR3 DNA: TGTGCCAGCAGCTTAGATCCGGGGGGGGCACTTGAAAAACTGTTTTTT.

In DNA form, the CDR3 reads TGTGCCAGCAGCTTCAGGGGTGGAGTAATGAAAATGCGCACAGATACGCAGTATTTT. The encoded protein is CASSFRGGVMKMRTDTQYF. The chain couples TRBV7-2 to TRBJ2-3; tentatively, D is TRBD1 (6 bases). The CDR3 consists of 19 residues. Trimming pared 3 bases from V and 1 base from J, leaving 23 bases between. Germline assignment: CDR1 SGHTA and CDR2 FQGNSA.

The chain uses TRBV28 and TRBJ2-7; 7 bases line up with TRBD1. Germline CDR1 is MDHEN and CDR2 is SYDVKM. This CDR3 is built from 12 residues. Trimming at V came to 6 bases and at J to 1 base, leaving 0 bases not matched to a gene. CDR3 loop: CASSRGSYEQYF. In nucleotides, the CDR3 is TGTGCCAGCAGCAGGGGGTCCTACGAGCAGTACTTC.

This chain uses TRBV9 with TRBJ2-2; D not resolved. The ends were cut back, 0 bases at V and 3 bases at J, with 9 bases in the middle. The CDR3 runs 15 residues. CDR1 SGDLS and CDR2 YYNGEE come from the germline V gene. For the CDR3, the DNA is TGTGCCAGCAGCGTAGCTGGCACCTACACCGGGGAGCTGTTTTTT. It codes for CASSVAGTYTGELFF.